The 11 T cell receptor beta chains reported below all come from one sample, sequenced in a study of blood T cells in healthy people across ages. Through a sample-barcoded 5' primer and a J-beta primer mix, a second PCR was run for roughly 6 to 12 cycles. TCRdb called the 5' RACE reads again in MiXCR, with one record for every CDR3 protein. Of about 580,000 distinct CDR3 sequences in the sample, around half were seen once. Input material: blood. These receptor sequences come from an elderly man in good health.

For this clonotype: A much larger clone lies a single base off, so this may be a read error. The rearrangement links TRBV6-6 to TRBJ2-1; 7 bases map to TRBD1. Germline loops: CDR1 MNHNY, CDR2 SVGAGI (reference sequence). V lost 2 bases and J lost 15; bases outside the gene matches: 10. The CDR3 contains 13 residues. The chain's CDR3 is CASSYDTGDKGFF. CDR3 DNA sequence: TGTGCCAGCAGTTACGACACAGGGGACAAAGGGTTCTTC.

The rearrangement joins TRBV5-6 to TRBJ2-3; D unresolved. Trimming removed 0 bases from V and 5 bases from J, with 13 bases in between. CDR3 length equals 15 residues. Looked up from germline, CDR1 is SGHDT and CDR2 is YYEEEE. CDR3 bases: TGTGCCAGCAGCTTGGACATAAGGGTGGGAGATACGCAGTATTTT. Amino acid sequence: CASSLDIRVGDTQYF.

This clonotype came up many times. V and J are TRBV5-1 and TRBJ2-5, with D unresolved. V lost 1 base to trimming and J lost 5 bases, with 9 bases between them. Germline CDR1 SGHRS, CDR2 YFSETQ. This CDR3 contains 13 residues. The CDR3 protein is CASSLSGWETQYF. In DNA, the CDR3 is TGCGCCAGCAGCTTGTCGGGTTGGGAGACCCAGTACTTC.

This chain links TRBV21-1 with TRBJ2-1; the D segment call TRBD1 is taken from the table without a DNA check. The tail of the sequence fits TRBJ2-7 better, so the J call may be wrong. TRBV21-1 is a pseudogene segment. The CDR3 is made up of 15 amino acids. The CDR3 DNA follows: TGTGCCAGCACCCAAAGGGGGGCCTCCTACAATGAGCAGTACTTC. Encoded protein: CASTQRGASYNEQYF.

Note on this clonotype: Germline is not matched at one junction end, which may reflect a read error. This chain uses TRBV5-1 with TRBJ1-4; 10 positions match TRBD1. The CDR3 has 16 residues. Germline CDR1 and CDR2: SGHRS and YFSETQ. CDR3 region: CASKLQGTGAHEKLFF. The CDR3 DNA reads TGTGCCAGTAAACTTCAGGGGACAGGGGCGCATGAAAAACTGTTTTTT.

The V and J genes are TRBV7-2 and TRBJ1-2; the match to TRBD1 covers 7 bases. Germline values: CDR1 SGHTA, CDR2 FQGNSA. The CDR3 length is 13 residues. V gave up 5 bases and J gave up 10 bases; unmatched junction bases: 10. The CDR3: CASSPDGTDIYTF. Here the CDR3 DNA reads TGTGCCAGCAGCCCAGACGGGACAGATATCTACACCTTC.

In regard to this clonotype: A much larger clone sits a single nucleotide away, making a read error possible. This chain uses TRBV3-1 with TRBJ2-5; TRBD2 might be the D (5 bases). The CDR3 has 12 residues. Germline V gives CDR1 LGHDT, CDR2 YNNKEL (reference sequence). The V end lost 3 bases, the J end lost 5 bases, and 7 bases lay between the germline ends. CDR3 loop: CASSQRAETQYF. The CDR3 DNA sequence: TGTGCCAGCAGCCAGAGGGCGGAGACCCAGTACTTC.

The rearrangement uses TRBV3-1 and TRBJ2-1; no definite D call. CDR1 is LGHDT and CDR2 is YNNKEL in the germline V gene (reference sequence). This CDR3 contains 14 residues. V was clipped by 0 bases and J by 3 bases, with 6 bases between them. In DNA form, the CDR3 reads TGTGCCAGCAGCCAAGATCTGTTCTACAATGAGCAGTTCTTC. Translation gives CASSQDLFYNEQFF.

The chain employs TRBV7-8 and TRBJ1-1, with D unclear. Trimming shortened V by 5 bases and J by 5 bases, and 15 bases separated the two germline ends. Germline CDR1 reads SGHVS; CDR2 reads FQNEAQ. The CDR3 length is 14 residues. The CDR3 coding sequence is TGTGCCAGCAGCATCGACCCTTTAGGAACTGAAGCTTTCTTT. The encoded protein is CASSIDPLGTEAFF. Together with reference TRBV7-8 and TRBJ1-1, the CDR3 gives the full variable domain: GAGVSQSPRYKVAKRGQDVALRCDPISGHVSLFWYQQALGQGPEFLTYFQNEAQLDKSGLPSDRFFAERPEGSVSTLKIQRTQQEDSAVYLCASSIDPLGTEAFFGQGTRLTVV.

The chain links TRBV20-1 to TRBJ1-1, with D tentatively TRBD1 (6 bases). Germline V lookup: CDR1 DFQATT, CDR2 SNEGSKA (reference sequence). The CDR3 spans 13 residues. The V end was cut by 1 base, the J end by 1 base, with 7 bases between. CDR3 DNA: TGCAGTGCTAGAGTACAGGGGAACACTGAAGCTTTCTTT. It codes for CSARVQGNTEAFF.

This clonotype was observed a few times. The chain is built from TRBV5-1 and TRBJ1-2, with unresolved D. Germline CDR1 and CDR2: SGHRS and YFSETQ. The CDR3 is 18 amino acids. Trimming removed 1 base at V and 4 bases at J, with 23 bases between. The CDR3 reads CASSLIGAGNPAGYGYTF. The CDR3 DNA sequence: TGCGCCAGCAGCTTGATTGGAGCGGGGAATCCCGCCGGCTATGGCTACACCTTC.